This T cell receptor (beta chain) was sequenced for a study of blood T cell repertoires in COVID-19. Study-level information: Samples representing acute and convalescent COVID-19 were sourced from the United States, Italy and Spain. PBMCs, B-cell-depleted T cells, or T cells were the source of the cDNA or gDNA that made up the material.

With V trimmed by 1 base and J by 0 bases, 21 bases remained unmatched. CDR1 and CDR2 from the germline V gene are SGHDN and FVKESK. The CDR3 has 24 residues. Clones were read by immunoSEQ multiplex PCR, and TCRdb kept only the in-frame ones, dropping some. In the table there are about 210,000 clones, almost 90% of which are singletons. The sample was peripheral blood. This receptor was taken from a man between 18 and 29 years old with active or convalescent COVID-19. The chain employs TRBV14 and TRBJ2-6, with 10 bases fitting TRBD2. CDR3 residues: CASSQGRGYSGGPLSSSGANVLTF. CDR3 DNA: TGTGCCAGCAGCCAAGGAAGGGGGTATAGCGGGGGGCCCCTCAGCTCCTCTGGGGCCAACGTCCTGACTTTC. Using reference TRBV14 and TRBJ2-6 for the parts outside the CDR3, the full variable domain is EAGVTQFPSHSVIEKGQTVTLRCDPISGHDNLYWYRRVMGKEIKFLLHFVKESKQDESGMPNNRFLAERTGGTYSTLKVQPAELEDSGVYFCASSQGRGYSGGPLSSSGANVLTFGAGSRLTVL.